This T cell receptor (beta chain) was documented in a study of blood T cell repertoires in COVID-19. Germline CDR1 SEHNR, CDR2 FQNEAQ (reference sequence). The CDR3 consists of 15 residues. The V gene end was trimmed by 1 base and the J gene end by 12 bases; junction bases not matched to a gene: 11. The table came from immunoSEQ multiplex PCR; TCRdb's copy has only in-frame clones and leaves some out. The top ten clones hold 4.3% of a sample with a few hundred thousand clones, approximately 85% of them seen once. This TCR was sampled from a woman in her thirties who had recovered from COVID-19. The sequencing sample was made of PBMCs or T cells enriched from blood (not recorded which). The V call is TRBV7-9, the J call TRBJ2-1; TRBD2 aligns across 8 bases. CDR3 protein: CASSLEAGARRWQFF. The CDR3, as DNA: TGTGCCAGCAGCTTAGAAGCGGGAGCCCGTCGCTGGCAGTTCTTC.